The following is a T cell receptor beta chain sequence with its context. This CDR3 contains 16 residues. With 5 bases removed from V and 4 bases from J, the gap between germline ends came to 20 bases. The germline gives CDR1 SGHTA, CDR2 FQGNSA. Method: immunoSEQ multiplex PCR; TCRdb's copy keeps in-frame clones and lacks some. The repertoire includes around 360,000 clones, about 89% of them detected once, and more than 9% sits in the top ten. This record comes from a study of blood T cell repertoires in COVID-19. Overall study context: The United States, Italy and Spain supplied acute and convalescent COVID-19 samples.

The Seattle site enrolled patients during active infection and followed them longitudinally. Sequencing was done on a sample of peripheral blood. This chain connects TRBV7-2 to TRBJ1-1; no clear D gene. The clonotype comes from a woman in her thirties with COVID-19, enrolled during active disease. The CDR3 is CASSPRAWGEGTEAFF. The CDR3 region has the DNA TGTGCCAGCAGCCCGAGGGCTTGGGGTGAGGGCACTGAAGCTTTCTTT.